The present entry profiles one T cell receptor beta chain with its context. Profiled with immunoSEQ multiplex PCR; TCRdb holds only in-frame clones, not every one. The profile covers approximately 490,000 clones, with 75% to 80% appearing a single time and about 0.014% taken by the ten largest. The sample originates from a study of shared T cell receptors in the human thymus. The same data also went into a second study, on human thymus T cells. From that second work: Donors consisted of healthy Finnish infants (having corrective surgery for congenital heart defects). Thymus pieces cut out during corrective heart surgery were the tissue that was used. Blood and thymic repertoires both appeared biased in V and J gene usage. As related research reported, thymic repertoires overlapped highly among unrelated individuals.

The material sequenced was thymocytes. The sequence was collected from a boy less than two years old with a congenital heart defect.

CDR3 coding DNA: TGTGCCAGCAGCGGGGGACAGCCATTCTACGAGCAGTACTTC. It encodes CASSGGQPFYEQYF. The V call is TRBV9, the J call TRBJ2-7; 7 bases agree with TRBD1. Germline CDR1 and CDR2: SGDLS and YYNGEE. This CDR3 contains 14 residues. The trim removed 3 bases at V and 3 bases at J, leaving 6 bases unmatched.